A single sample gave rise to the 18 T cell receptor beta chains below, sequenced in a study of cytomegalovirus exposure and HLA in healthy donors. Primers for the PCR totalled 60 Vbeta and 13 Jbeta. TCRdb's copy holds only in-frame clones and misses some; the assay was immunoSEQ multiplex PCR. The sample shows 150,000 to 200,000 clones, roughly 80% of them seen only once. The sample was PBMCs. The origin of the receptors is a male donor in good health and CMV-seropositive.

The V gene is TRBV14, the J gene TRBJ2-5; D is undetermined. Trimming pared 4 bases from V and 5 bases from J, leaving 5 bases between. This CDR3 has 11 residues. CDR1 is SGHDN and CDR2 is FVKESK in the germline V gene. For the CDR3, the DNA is TGTGCCAGCAGCCGGGCGGAGACCCAGTACTTC. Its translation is CASSRAETQYF.

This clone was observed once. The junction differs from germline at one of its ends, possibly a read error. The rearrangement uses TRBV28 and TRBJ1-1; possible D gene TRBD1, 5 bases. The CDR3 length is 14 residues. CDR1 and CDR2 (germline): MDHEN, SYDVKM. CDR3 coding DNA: TGTGCCAGCGGTTTGGGGCGGCCAAACACTGAAGCTTTCTTT. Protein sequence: CASGLGRPNTEAFF.

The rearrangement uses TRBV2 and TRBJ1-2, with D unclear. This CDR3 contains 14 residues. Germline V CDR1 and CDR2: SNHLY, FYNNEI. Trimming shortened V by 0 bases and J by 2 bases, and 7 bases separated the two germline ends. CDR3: CASSEARQNYGYTF. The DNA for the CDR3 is TGTGCCAGCAGTGAAGCGCGGCAGAACTATGGCTACACCTTC. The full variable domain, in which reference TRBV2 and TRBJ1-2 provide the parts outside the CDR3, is EPEVTQTPSHQVTQMGQEVILRCVPISNHLYFYWYRQILGQKVEFLVSFYNNEISEKSEIFDDQFSVERPDGSNFTLKIRSTKLEDSAMYFCASSEARQNYGYTFGSGTRLTVV.

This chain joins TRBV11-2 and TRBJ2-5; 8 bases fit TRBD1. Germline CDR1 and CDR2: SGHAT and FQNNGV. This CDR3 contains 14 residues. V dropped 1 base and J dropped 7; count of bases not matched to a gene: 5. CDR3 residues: CASSLAGTGGTQYF. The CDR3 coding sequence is TGTGCCAGCAGCTTAGCCGGGACAGGCGGGACCCAGTACTTC.

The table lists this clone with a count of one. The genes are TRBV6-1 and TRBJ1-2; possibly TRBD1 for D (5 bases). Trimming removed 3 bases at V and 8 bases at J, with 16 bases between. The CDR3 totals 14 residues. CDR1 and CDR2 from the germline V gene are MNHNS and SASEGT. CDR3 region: CASSDPPGLLGYTF. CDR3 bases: TGTGCCAGCAGTGACCCTCCGGGACTGTTAGGCTACACCTTC.

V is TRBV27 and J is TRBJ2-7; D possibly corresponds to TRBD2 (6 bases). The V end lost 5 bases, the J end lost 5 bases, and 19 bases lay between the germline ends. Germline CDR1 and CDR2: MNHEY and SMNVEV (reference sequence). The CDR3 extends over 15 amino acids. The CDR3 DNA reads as TGTGCCAGCAGTCTCCACCGGAGGGAAGGCGACGAGCAGTACTTC. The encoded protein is CASSLHRREGDEQYF.

CDR3 loop: CASSWGGGRAYEQYF. In DNA form, the CDR3 reads TGTGCCAGCAGCTGGGGAGGCGGGAGGGCCTACGAGCAGTACTTC. The chain is built from TRBV27 and TRBJ2-7; 9 nucleotides align to TRBD2. V gave up 6 bases and J gave up 2 bases; unmatched junction bases: 8. Germline assignment: CDR1 MNHEY and CDR2 SMNVEV (reference sequence). This CDR3 is built from 15 residues.

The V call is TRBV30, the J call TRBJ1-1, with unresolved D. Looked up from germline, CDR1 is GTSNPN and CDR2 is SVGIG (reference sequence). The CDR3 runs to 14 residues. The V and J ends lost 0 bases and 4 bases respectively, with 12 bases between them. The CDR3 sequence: CAWSVRQGGTEAFF. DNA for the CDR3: TGTGCCTGGAGTGTACGTCAAGGCGGCACTGAAGCTTTCTTT.

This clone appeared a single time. This chain's CDR3 is CSVGTGGKTEKLFF. CDR3 nucleotide sequence: TGCAGCGTTGGGACAGGGGGCAAGACTGAAAAACTGTTTTTT. V usage is TRBV29-1 and J usage is TRBJ1-4, with TRBD1 identical over 11 bases. The germline V gene has CDR1 SQVTM and CDR2 ANQGSEA. This CDR3 contains 14 residues. The ends lost 4 bases at V and 7 bases at J; junction bases unmatched: 5.

CDR3 DNA: TGTGCCAGCAGCTTAGCGTCCGGGACTTGGGACTATGGCTACACCTTC. Residues: CASSLASGTWDYGYTF. The chain is built from TRBV7-9 and TRBJ1-2, with D possibly matching TRBD1 (5 bases). This CDR3 spans 16 amino acids. Germline CDR1 and CDR2: SEHNR and FQNEAQ (reference sequence). Between the trimmed V and J ends, which lost 0 bases and 3 bases, there was a span of 14 bases.

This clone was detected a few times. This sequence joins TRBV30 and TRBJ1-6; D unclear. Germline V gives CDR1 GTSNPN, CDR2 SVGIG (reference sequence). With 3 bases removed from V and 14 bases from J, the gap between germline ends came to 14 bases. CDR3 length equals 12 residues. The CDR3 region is CAWRDSGITLHF. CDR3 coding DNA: TGTGCCTGGAGAGACTCGGGGATCACCCTCCACTTT.

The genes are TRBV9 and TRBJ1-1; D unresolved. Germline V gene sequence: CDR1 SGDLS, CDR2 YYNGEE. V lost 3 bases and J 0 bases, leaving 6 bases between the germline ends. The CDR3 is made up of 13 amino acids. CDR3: CASSAILNTEAFF. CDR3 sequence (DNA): TGTGCCAGCAGCGCAATTCTGAACACTGAAGCTTTCTTT.

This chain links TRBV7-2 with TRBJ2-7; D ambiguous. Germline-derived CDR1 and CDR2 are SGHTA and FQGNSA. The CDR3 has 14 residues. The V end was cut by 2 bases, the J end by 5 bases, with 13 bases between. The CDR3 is CASSLYGPGNEQYF. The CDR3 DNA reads TGTGCCAGCAGCTTATATGGTCCTGGCAACGAGCAGTACTTC.

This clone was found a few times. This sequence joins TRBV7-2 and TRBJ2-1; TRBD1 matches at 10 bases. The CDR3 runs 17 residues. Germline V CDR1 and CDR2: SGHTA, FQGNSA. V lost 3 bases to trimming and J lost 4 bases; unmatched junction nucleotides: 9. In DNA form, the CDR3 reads TGTGCCAGCAGCTTTGGTGCGGGACAGGGGCATTACAATGAGCAGTTCTTC. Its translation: CASSFGAGQGHYNEQFF. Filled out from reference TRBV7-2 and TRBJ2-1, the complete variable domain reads GAGVSQSPSNKVTEKGKDVELRCDPISGHTALYWYRQSLGQGLEFLIYFQGNSAPDKSGLPSDRFSAERTGGSVSTLTIQRTQQEDSAVYLCASSFGAGQGHYNEQFFGPGTRLTVL.

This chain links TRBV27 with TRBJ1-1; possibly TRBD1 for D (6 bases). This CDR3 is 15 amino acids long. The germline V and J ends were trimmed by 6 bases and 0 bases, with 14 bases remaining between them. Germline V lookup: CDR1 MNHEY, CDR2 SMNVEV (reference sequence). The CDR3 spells CASRLVGDMNTEAFF. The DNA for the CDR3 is TGTGCCAGCAGACTGGTCGGGGACATGAACACTGAAGCTTTCTTT.

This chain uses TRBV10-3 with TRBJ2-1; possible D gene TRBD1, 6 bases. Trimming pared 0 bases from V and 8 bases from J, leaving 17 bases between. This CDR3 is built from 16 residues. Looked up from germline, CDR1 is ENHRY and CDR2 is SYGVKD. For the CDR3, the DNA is TGTGCCATCAGTGAGTCGATATTGAGGGGGATGCATGAGCAGTTCTTC. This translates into CAISESILRGMHEQFF.

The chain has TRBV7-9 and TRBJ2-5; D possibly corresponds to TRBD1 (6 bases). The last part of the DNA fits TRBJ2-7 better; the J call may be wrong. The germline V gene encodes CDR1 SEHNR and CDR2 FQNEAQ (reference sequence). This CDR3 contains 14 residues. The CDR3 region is CASSSQQGPYEQYF. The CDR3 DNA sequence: TGTGCCAGCAGCTCGCAGCAGGGGCCCTACGAGCAGTACTTC.

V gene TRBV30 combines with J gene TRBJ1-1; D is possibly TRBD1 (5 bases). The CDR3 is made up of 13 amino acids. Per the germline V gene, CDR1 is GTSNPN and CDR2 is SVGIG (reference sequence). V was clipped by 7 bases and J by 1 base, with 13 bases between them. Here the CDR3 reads CASDPTENTEAFF. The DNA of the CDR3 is TGTGCCTCTGACCCGACAGAGAACACTGAAGCTTTCTTT.